The 21 T cell receptor beta chains below come from one sample, sequenced in a study of T cell changes during pregnancy in multiple sclerosis. Clones were sequenced by immunoSEQ multiplex PCR, and TCRdb holds only the in-frame ones, with some missing. This sample carries roughly 80,000 clones, 85% to 95% of them seen once, and the ten largest clones take over 2%. The sequencing here drew on peripheral blood, taken in the second trimester of pregnancy. The receptors were sampled from a female donor with multiple sclerosis, enrolled in a pregnancy study.

This clone has just one count. The rearrangement joins TRBV7-6 to TRBJ2-1; TRBD2 matches at 9 bases. V dropped 5 bases and J dropped 0; count of bases not matched to a gene: 2. The CDR3 has 15 residues. The V gene's germline CDR1 is SGHVS and CDR2 FNYEAQ. Here the CDR3 reads CASSHSGSSYNEQFF. CDR3 DNA sequence: TGTGCCAGCAGCCATAGCGGGAGCTCCTACAATGAGCAGTTCTTC.

A few counts support this clone. The chain links TRBV29-1 to TRBJ2-7; D is uncertain. With 6 bases removed from V and 2 bases from J, the gap between germline ends came to 8 bases. The V gene's germline CDR1 is SQVTM and CDR2 ANQGSEA. This CDR3 spans 11 amino acids. The CDR3 reads CSVADTYEQYF. CDR3 coding DNA: TGCAGCGTCGCCGACACCTACGAGCAGTACTTC.

V is TRBV19 and J is TRBJ1-2; no firm D call. Trimming took 3 bases from V and 4 from J, leaving 12 bases between them. The germline V gene has CDR1 LNHDA and CDR2 SQIVND (reference sequence). This CDR3 spans 14 amino acids. The CDR3 coding sequence is TGTGCCAGTAGTATTGGAGGACTTTTCTATGGCTACACCTTC. Translation: CASSIGGLFYGYTF.

V gene TRBV27 combines with J gene TRBJ2-1; TRBD1 matches at 7 bases. Germline values: CDR1 MNHEY, CDR2 SMNVEV (reference sequence). V shed 5 bases and J 10 bases; nucleotides not matched to a gene: 8. This CDR3 region has 13 residues. The CDR3 here is CASSPGGWREQFF. Written as DNA, the CDR3 is TGTGCCAGCAGTCCAGGGGGATGGCGGGAGCAGTTCTTC.

The rearrangement joins TRBV5-1 to TRBJ2-7; 8 nucleotides match TRBD1. The CDR3 sequence is 14 residues long. Trimming took 0 bases from V and 6 from J; bases not matched to a gene: 5. Germline loops: CDR1 SGHRS, CDR2 YFSETQ. Written as DNA, the CDR3 is TGCGCCAGCAGCTTGGCGACAGGGGCGGGCGAGCAGTACTTC. It codes for CASSLATGAGEQYF.

This sequence joins TRBV5-1 and TRBJ1-5; 8 nucleotides match TRBD1. CDR1 and CDR2 (germline): SGHRS, YFSETQ. J gave up 2 bases and V 0 bases, and 4 bases lay outside the gene matches. This CDR3 has 16 amino acids. The CDR3 loop is CASSLAPTGGNQPQHF. DNA for the CDR3: TGCGCCAGCAGCTTGGCCCCGACAGGGGGCAATCAGCCCCAGCATTTT.

The genes are TRBV6-1 and TRBJ2-1, with 9 bases identical to TRBD1. This CDR3 region has 14 residues. V lost 7 bases and J lost 8; bases outside the gene matches: 9. Germline V gene data show CDR1 as MNHNS and CDR2 as SASEGT. This CDR3 reads CASKGTGSVDEQFF. CDR3 DNA sequence: TGTGCCAGCAAAGGGACAGGGTCCGTAGATGAGCAGTTCTTC.

The genes are TRBV10-2 and TRBJ1-4; unclear D gene. V gave up 2 bases and J gave up 3 bases, with 10 bases separating them. Germline CDR1 is WSHSY and CDR2 is SAAADI. The CDR3 runs to 15 residues. The DNA of the CDR3 is TGCGCCAGCAGTGAGACCGGAGCAGCTAATGAAAAACTGTTTTTT. This translates into CASSETGAANEKLFF.

The chain recombines TRBV6-1 with TRBJ1-2, with D perhaps matching TRBD1 (5 bases). Per germline, CDR1 MNHNS and CDR2 SASEGT. The V gene lost 2 bases and the J gene lost 8 bases, with 9 bases spanning the gap. The CDR3 has 12 amino acids. The CDR3 reads CASSELGLGYTF. CDR3 nucleotide sequence: TGTGCCAGCAGTGAACTGGGACTCGGCTACACCTTC.

This chain joins TRBV13 and TRBJ2-2; 13 bases match TRBD2. CDR1 PRHDT and CDR2 FYEKMQ come from the germline V gene (reference sequence). V shed 0 bases and J 4 bases; nucleotides not matched to a gene: 11. The CDR3 spans 20 residues. For the CDR3, the DNA is TGTGCCAGCAGCTTAGGCGTCGGACTAGCGGGGGCACAGGGCACCGGGGAGCTGTTTTTT. This translates into CASSLGVGLAGAQGTGELFF.

In this sample, this clone turned up a few times. The V call is TRBV14, the J call TRBJ2-3, with 8 bases fitting TRBD2. Trimming took 1 base from V and 3 from J; bases not matched to a gene: 3. Germline-derived CDR1 and CDR2 are SGHDN and FVKESK. The CDR3 covers 15 residues. In DNA, the CDR3 is TGTGCCAGCAGCCAAGGCAGCGGGGGAACAGATACGCAGTATTTT. Translation gives CASSQGSGGTDTQYF.

This chain links TRBV15 with TRBJ1-5, with D unclear. The germline V gene has CDR1 LNHNV and CDR2 YYDKDF (reference sequence). V lost 0 bases to trimming and J lost 0 bases, with 18 bases between them. The CDR3 extends over 19 amino acids. The CDR3 DNA reads TGTGCCACCAGCAGAGACACACACGGGGTGATTGATAGCAATCAGCCCCAGCATTTT. Amino acids: CATSRDTHGVIDSNQPQHF.

In the case of this clone: One junction end disagrees with the germline gene, perhaps due to a read error. J is TRBJ2-1 and V is TRBV9; tentatively, D is TRBD2 (6 bases). Germline lookup yields CDR1 SGDLS and CDR2 YYNGEE. The CDR3 sequence is 16 residues long. The CDR3: CASIVGGDHSSNEQFF. For the CDR3, the DNA is TGTGCCAGTATCGTAGGCGGGGACCACTCCTCCAATGAGCAGTTCTTC.

The chain is built from TRBV7-9 and TRBJ2-1, with D maybe TRBD1 (5 bases). Trimming removed 0 bases at V and 7 bases at J, with 13 bases between. Germline V lookup: CDR1 SEHNR, CDR2 FQNEAQ (reference sequence). The CDR3 length is 15 residues. For the CDR3, the DNA is TGTGCCAGCAGCTTAGCGCGCGATAACAGGAATGAGCAGTTCTTC. Translating gives CASSLARDNRNEQFF.

J is TRBJ1-5 and V is TRBV10-3, with a weak D call TRBD1 (6 bases). CDR3 length equals 12 residues. Germline lookup yields CDR1 ENHRY and CDR2 SYGVKD. V was shortened by 11 bases and J by 1 base, with 9 bases between the two germline ends. In DNA form, the CDR3 reads TGTGCCGCCCAGGGGAGCAATCAGCCCCAGCATTTT. Translated: CAAQGSNQPQHF.

CDR3 loop: CASSRAGQNYEQYF. CDR3 coding DNA: TGTGCCAGCAGTAGAGCGGGACAAAACTACGAGCAGTACTTC. The chain carries TRBV6-5 and TRBJ2-7; tentatively, D is TRBD2 (7 bases). The CDR3 is made up of 14 amino acids. V was shortened by 5 bases and J by 3 bases, with 14 bases between the two germline ends. The germline CDR1 and CDR2 sequences are MNHEY and SVGAGI.

The V gene is TRBV6-5, the J gene TRBJ1-2; D uncertain. This CDR3 has 14 amino acids. V was shortened by 0 bases and J by 4 bases, with 9 bases between the two germline ends. Germline V lookup: CDR1 MNHEY, CDR2 SVGAGI. The CDR3 DNA sequence: TGTGCCAGCAGTTACTCCACGGGAGCCTATGGCTACACCTTC. Encoded protein: CASSYSTGAYGYTF.

A single count supports this clone. The chain employs TRBV27 and TRBJ2-3; D might be TRBD1 (5 bases). The CDR3 loop spans 16 amino acids. Trimming cost V 4 bases and J 0 bases, with 14 bases left between them. Germline CDR1 MNHEY, CDR2 SMNVEV (reference sequence). Here the CDR3 DNA reads TGTGCCAGCAGTTCGGACATTTCAGCAAGCACAGATACGCAGTATTTT. Translated: CASSSDISASTDTQYF.

The V gene is TRBV28, the J gene TRBJ2-7, with 7 bases matching TRBD1. The germline V gene encodes CDR1 MDHEN and CDR2 SYDVKM. The CDR3 runs to 19 residues. The V and J ends lost 1 base and 0 bases, in that order; junction bases with no gene match: 15. CDR3 region: CASSLSRHIQGPASYEQYF. CDR3 in DNA: TGTGCCAGCAGTTTATCCCGACACATACAGGGGCCGGCCTCCTACGAGCAGTACTTC.

CDR3 sequence (DNA): TGCGCCAGCAGCTTTCTAAACCGGCTGATCGGGGATACGCAGTATTTT. Encoded protein: CASSFLNRLIGDTQYF. This sequence joins TRBV5-1 and TRBJ2-3, with D unclear. This CDR3 comprises 16 residues. Trimming removed 2 bases at V and 6 bases at J, with 19 bases between. Germline lookup yields CDR1 SGHRS and CDR2 YFSETQ.

The chain links TRBV7-6 to TRBJ2-5; TRBD1 matches at 8 bases. The CDR3 is 13 amino acids. Germline V CDR1 and CDR2: SGHVS, FNYEAQ. V gave up 5 bases and J gave up 5 bases; unmatched junction bases: 4. The CDR3 coding sequence is TGTGCCAGCAGCCTTCGACAGGGGGAGACCCAGTACTTC. This encodes CASSLRQGETQYF.